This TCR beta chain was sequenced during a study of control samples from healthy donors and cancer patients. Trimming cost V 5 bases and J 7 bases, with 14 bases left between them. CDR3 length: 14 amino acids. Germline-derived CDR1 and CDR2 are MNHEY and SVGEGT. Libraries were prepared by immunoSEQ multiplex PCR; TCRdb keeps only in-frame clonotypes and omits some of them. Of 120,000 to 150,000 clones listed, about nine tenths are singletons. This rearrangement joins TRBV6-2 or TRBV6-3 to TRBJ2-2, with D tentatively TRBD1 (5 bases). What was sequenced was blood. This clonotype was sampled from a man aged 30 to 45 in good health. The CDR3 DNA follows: TGTGCCAGCAGTAGGGGTTTGGAAGGCGGGGAGCTGTTTTTT. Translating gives CASSRGLEGGELFF.